This T cell receptor (beta chain) was sequenced during a study of blood T cells in healthy people across ages. With a J-beta primer mix and a sample-barcoded 5' primer, a second PCR ran about 6 to 11 cycles. One entry per CDR3 protein, called by TCRdb with MiXCR from the 5' RACE reads. This table holds around 2 million distinct CDR3 sequences, more than 35% found once. General observations from the study: More naive CD4+ cells and higher diversity marked long-lived donors relative to aged donors.

On this clonotype: The antigen is not known.

Germline CDR1 and CDR2: MDHEN and SYDVKM. V trimming: 4 bases; J trimming: 4 bases; junction bases outside the gene matches: 5. The CDR3 is 15 amino acids. The receptor comes from a human donor in good health. This chain uses TRBV28 with TRBJ2-2, with TRBD2 identical over 8 bases. Sequencing was done on a sample of blood. CDR3 in amino acids: CASSSTGGATGELFF. CDR3 nucleotide sequence: TGTGCCAGCAGTTCCACGGGGGGGGCCACCGGGGAGCTGTTTTTT.